This is a list of T cell receptor beta chains from one sample in a study of response to subunit inactivated influenza vaccine. TCRdb re-derived calls from the RT-PCR reads in MiXCR, one entry per CDR3 protein. Here the sample spans hundreds of thousands of distinct CDR3 sequences, approximately 14% being singletons. This specimen consisted of PBMCs from blood, obtained 14 days before vaccination. The receptors originated from a man aged 50 to 59 who received an inactivated influenza vaccine. The CDR3 runs from the conserved cysteine through the conserved F or W. The D gene is left open where the match is weak. Part of the rows lack a size; the others show once, few, many or a class for expanded clones.

d_gene: NA; j_gene: TRBJ2-4; len: 15; v_gene: TRBV29-1; abundance: NA; CDR3aa: CSVIYLDSYENIQYF; CDR3nt: TGCAGCGTAATTTACTTAGACAGTTATGAAAACATTCAGTACTTC
d_gene: NA; j_gene: TRBJ1-5; len: 18; v_gene: TRBV21-1; abundance: many; CDR3aa: CASIRSGTEVFGGQPQHF; CDR3nt: TGTGCCAGCATCAGATCCGGGACAGAAGTATTCGGCGGTCAGCCCCAGCATTTT
d_gene: TRBD1; j_gene: TRBJ1-2; len: 15; v_gene: TRBV4-3; abundance: few; CDR3aa: CASSAGPDRVSGYTF; CDR3nt: TGCGCCAGCAGCGCAGGTCCGGACAGGGTTAGTGGCTACACCTTC
d_gene: NA; j_gene: TRBJ1-5; len: 13; v_gene: TRBV29-1; abundance: few; CDR3aa: CSVQGLGDQPQHF; CDR3nt: TGCAGCGTTCAGGGGCTAGGGGATCAGCCCCAGCATTTT
d_gene: TRBD1; j_gene: TRBJ2-7; len: 14; v_gene: TRBV20-1; abundance: NA; CDR3aa: CSARDGTGAAEQYF; CDR3nt: TGCAGTGCTAGAGATGGGACAGGGGCCGCCGAGCAGTACTTC
d_gene: TRBD2; j_gene: TRBJ2-1; len: 16; v_gene: TRBV15; abundance: few; CDR3aa: CATSNRGGVSYNEQFF; CDR3nt: TGTGCCACCAGCAACCGGGGGGGAGTCTCCTACAATGAGCAGTTCTTC
d_gene: NA; j_gene: TRBJ2-1; len: 14; v_gene: TRBV5-1; abundance: NA; CDR3aa: CASSFSAPNNEQFF; CDR3nt: TGCGCCAGCAGCTTTTCAGCTCCCAACAATGAGCAGTTCTTC
d_gene: NA; j_gene: TRBJ2-7; len: 11; v_gene: TRBV28; abundance: few; CDR3aa: CASSLGEEQYF; CDR3nt: TGTGCCAGCAGTTTGGGTGAGGAGCAGTACTTC
d_gene: NA; j_gene: TRBJ2-5; len: 12; v_gene: TRBV7-2; abundance: NA; CDR3aa: CASSFSPETQYF; CDR3nt: TGTGCCAGCAGCTTCTCCCCCGAGACCCAGTACTTC
d_gene: NA; j_gene: TRBJ1-4; len: 12; v_gene: TRBV4-3; abundance: NA; CDR3aa: CASSRPNEKLFF; CDR3nt: TGCGCCAGCAGCCGTCCTAATGAAAAACTGTTTTTT
d_gene: NA; j_gene: TRBJ2-2; len: 15; v_gene: TRBV9; abundance: NA; CDR3aa: CASTPGPPSTGELFF; CDR3nt: TGTGCCAGTACTCCGGGACCACCGAGCACCGGGGAGCTGTTTTTT
d_gene: NA; j_gene: TRBJ1-6; len: 12; v_gene: TRBV12-3/TRBV12-4; abundance: many; CDR3aa: CASSYRQSPLHF; CDR3nt: TGTGCCAGCAGTTACCGACAGTCACCCCTCCACTTT
d_gene: TRBD2; j_gene: TRBJ2-1; len: 16; v_gene: TRBV12-3/TRBV12-4; abundance: many; CDR3aa: CASSFRPGLAYNEQFF; CDR3nt: TGTGCCAGCAGTTTCCGTCCGGGACTAGCTTACAATGAGCAGTTCTTC
d_gene: NA; j_gene: TRBJ2-2; len: 13; v_gene: TRBV29-1; abundance: few; CDR3aa: CSVVAGNTGELFF; CDR3nt: TGCAGCGTTGTGGCGGGGAACACCGGGGAGCTGTTTTTT
d_gene: NA; j_gene: TRBJ2-3; len: 13; v_gene: TRBV11-2; abundance: many; CDR3aa: CASSLDFTDTQYF; CDR3nt: TGTGCCAGCAGTTTAGACTTCACAGATACGCAGTATTTT
d_gene: NA; j_gene: TRBJ1-2; len: 15; v_gene: TRBV18; abundance: NA; CDR3aa: CASSPPGHDLYGYTF; CDR3nt: TGTGCCAGCTCACCACCGGGACACGACCTCTATGGCTACACCTTC
d_gene: TRBD1; j_gene: TRBJ1-5; len: 14; v_gene: TRBV15; abundance: NA; CDR3aa: CATSSYRGNQPQHF; CDR3nt: TGTGCCACCAGCAGTTACAGGGGGAATCAGCCCCAGCATTTT
d_gene: NA; j_gene: TRBJ1-5; len: 14; v_gene: TRBV4-1; abundance: few; CDR3aa: CASSQSSRDQPQHF; CDR3nt: TGCGCCAGCAGCCAATCTTCGCGAGATCAGCCCCAGCATTTT
d_gene: NA; j_gene: TRBJ1-1; len: 13; v_gene: TRBV7-2; abundance: many; CDR3aa: CASSLPGGTEAFF; CDR3nt: TGTGCCAGCAGTTTGCCCGGTGGAACTGAAGCTTTCTTT
d_gene: NA; j_gene: TRBJ2-7; len: 15; v_gene: TRBV27; abundance: few; CDR3aa: CASSPIGLGVYEQYF; CDR3nt: TGTGCCAGCAGCCCCATTGGTCTTGGCGTCTACGAGCAGTACTTC
d_gene: NA; j_gene: TRBJ2-6; len: 17; v_gene: TRBV20-1; abundance: few; CDR3aa: CSARPGVWGRGANVLTF; CDR3nt: TGCAGTGCTCGACCGGGAGTCTGGGGCCGCGGGGCCAACGTCCTGACTTTC
d_gene: NA; j_gene: TRBJ2-1; len: 13; v_gene: TRBV6-1; abundance: NA; CDR3aa: CASSDWQNNEQFF; CDR3nt: TGTGCCAGCAGTGATTGGCAAAACAATGAGCAGTTCTTC
d_gene: NA; j_gene: TRBJ1-2; len: 15; v_gene: TRBV4-3; abundance: NA; CDR3aa: CASSQDPQGLYGYTF; CDR3nt: TGCGCCAGCAGCCAAGATCCCCAGGGGCTTTATGGCTACACCTTC